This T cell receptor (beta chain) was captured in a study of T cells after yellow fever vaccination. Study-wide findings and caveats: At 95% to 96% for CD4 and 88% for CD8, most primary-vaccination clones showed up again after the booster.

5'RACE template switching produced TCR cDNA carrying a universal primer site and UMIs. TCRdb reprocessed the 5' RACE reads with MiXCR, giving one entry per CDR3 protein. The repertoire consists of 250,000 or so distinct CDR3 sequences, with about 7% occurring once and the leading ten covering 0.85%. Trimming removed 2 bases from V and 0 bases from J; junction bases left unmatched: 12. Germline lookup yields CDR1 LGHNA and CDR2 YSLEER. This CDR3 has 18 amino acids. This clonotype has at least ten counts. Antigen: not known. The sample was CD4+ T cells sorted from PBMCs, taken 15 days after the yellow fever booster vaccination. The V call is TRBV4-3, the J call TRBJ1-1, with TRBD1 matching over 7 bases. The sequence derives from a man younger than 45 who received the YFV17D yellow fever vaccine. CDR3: CASSQRGTARNVNTEAFF. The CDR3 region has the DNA TGCGCCAGCAGCCAACGTGGGACAGCGAGGAACGTGAACACTGAAGCTTTCTTT.